What follows are 8 T cell receptor beta chains derived from one specimen sequenced in a study of STAT5B mutations in CD4+ large granular lymphocyte leukemia. The data were produced by immunoSEQ multiplex PCR, yet TCRdb's version contains in-frame clones alone and is incomplete. The table lists 20,000 to 25,000 clones, approximately 75% of them singletons. Sequencing was carried out using CD4+ T cells from blood buffy coats. The source is a human donor in good health.

The V and J genes are TRBV19 and TRBJ1-5; possible D gene TRBD1, 5 bases. This CDR3 has 15 amino acids. Trimming removed 7 bases from V and 7 bases from J, with 20 bases in between. Per germline, CDR1 LNHDA and CDR2 SQIVND (reference sequence). This chain's CDR3 is CASTPRVEFGQPQHF. The CDR3 DNA reads TGTGCCAGTACCCCCAGGGTAGAGTTCGGCCAGCCCCAGCATTTT.

The genes are TRBV4-2 and TRBJ2-7; D is possibly TRBD1 or TRBD2 (5 bases each). The CDR3 spans 15 residues. V lost 0 bases and J lost 7, with 16 bases in between. Per the germline V gene, CDR1 is LGHNA and CDR2 is YNFKEQ. DNA for the CDR3: TGTGCCAGCAGCCAAGAGGTAGGCAGGGAGAGGGAGCAGTACTTC. It encodes CASSQEVGREREQYF.

V usage is TRBV30 and J usage is TRBJ1-1; a weak D match, TRBD1 (5 bases). V was shortened by 8 bases and J by 5 bases, with 15 bases between the two germline ends. The CDR3 runs to 12 residues. Germline-derived CDR1 and CDR2 are GTSNPN and SVGIG (reference sequence). The CDR3 region has the DNA TGTGCCGGGCGGCGGGGGGGAACTGAAGCTTTCTTT. Its translation: CAGRRGGTEAFF.

The chain is built from TRBV6-5 and TRBJ1-1, with a weak D call TRBD1 (5 bases). Germline lookup yields CDR1 MNHEY and CDR2 SVGAGI. V dropped 5 bases and J dropped 6 bases, with 16 bases sitting between them. CDR3 size: 14 residues. The CDR3 sequence: CASSPGFRHAEAFF. CDR3 bases: TGTGCCAGCAGTCCAGGGTTTAGGCACGCTGAAGCTTTCTTT.

Written as DNA, the CDR3 is TGTGCCAGCAGCTTTTCGGGACTAGCGTCCTACAATGAGCAGTTCTTC. Its translation: CASSFSGLASYNEQFF. The chain couples TRBV7-2 to TRBJ2-1; 10 nucleotides match TRBD2. V dropped 3 bases and J dropped 1; count of bases not matched to a gene: 3. This CDR3 region has 16 residues. CDR1 and CDR2 (germline): SGHTA, FQGNSA.

The chain couples TRBV19 to TRBJ1-5, with 8 positions matching TRBD1. The germline CDR1 and CDR2 sequences are LNHDA and SQIVND (reference sequence). Trimming at V came to 5 bases and at J to 5 bases, leaving 11 bases not matched to a gene. The CDR3 spans 16 residues. The CDR3 sequence: CASSPGRTGPYQPQHF. The DNA for the CDR3 is TGTGCCAGTAGTCCTGGCCGGACAGGGCCTTATCAGCCCCAGCATTTT.

The chain carries TRBV28 and TRBJ2-7; TRBD1 matches 9 bases. This CDR3 is built from 18 residues. Germline V gene lookup returns CDR1 MDHEN and CDR2 SYDVKM. V lost 5 bases and J lost 2; bases outside the gene matches: 16. The CDR3 DNA reads TGTGCCAGCAGTCAAGCCGGGACAGGGAAAAAAGGGACCTACGAGCAGTACTTC. Its protein product is CASSQAGTGKKGTYEQYF.

The CDR3 loop reads CASSPLSGGAFRELFF. The CDR3 DNA reads as TGTGCCAGCAGCCCACTTAGCGGGGGGGCATTCCGGGAGCTGTTTTTT. The J gene is TRBJ2-2, the V gene TRBV7-6; 11 bases are shared with TRBD2. V shed 5 bases and J 9 bases; nucleotides not matched to a gene: 11. CDR3 length: 16 residues. Germline lookup yields CDR1 SGHVS and CDR2 FNYEAQ.